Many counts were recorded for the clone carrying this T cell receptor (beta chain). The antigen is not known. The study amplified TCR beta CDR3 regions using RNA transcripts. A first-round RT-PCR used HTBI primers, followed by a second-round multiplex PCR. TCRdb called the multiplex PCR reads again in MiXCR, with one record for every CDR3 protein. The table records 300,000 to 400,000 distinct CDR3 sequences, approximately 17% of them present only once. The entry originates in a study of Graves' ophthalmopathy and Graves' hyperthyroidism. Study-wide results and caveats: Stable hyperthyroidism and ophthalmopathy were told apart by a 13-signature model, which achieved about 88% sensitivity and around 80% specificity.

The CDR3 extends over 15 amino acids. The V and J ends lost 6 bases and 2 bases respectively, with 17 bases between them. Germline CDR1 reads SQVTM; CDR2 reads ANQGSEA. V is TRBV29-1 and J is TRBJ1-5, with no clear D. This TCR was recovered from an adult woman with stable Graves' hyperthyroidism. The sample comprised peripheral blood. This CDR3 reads CSVAVGNVRNQPQHF. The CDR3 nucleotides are TGCAGCGTCGCGGTAGGGAATGTACGCAATCAGCCCCAGCATTTT.